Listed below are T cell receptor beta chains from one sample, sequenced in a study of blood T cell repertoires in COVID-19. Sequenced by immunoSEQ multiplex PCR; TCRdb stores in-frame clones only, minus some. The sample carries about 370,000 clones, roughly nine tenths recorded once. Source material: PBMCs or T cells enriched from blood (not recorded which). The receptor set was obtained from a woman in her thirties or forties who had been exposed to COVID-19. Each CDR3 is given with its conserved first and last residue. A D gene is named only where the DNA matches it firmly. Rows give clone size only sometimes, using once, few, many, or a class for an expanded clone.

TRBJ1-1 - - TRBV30 TGTGCCTGGAGAAGCGTCACTGAAGCTTTCTTT CAWRSVTEAFF
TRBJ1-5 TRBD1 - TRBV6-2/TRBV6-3 TGTGCCAGCAGTCGGGACAGCTTGAAGCCCCAGCATTTT CASSRDSLKPQHF
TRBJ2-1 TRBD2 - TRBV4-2 TGTGCCAGCAGCTTAACCGCCGGGACTAGCTTTTACAATGAGCAGTTCTTC CASSLTAGTSFYNEQFF
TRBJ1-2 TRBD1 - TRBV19 TGTGCCAGTAGTTTCGGACAGGGCTATGGCTACACCTTC CASSFGQGYGYTF
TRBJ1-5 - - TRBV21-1 TGTGCCAGCAGCAGACCCCAGGGGGGAAGCAATCAGCCCCAGCATTTT CASSRPQGGSNQPQHF
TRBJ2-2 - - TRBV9 TGTGCCAGCAGTGCGATACCCACTACCGGGGAGCTGTTTTTT CASSAIPTTGELFF
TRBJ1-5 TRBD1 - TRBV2 TGTGCCAGCAGGGAGGGACAGGGGGAGAATCAGCCCCAGCATTTT CASREGQGENQPQHF
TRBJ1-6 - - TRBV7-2 TGTGCCAGCAGCTTAGCGACTGCCGCGGGCTGGCCCCTCCACTTT CASSLATAAGWPLHF
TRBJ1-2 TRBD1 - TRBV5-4 TGTGCCAGCAGCTTCGACAGGGGATCGACCTACACCTTC CASSFDRGSTYTF
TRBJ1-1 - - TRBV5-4 TGTGCCAGCAGCCAAGCAGGGGTGGTCACTGAAGCTTTCTTT CASSQAGVVTEAFF
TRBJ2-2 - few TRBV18 TGTGCCAGCTCACCACAGAGCCCGGGCACCGGGGAGCTGTTTTTT CASSPQSPGTGELFF
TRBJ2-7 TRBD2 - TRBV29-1 TGCAGCGTCCGGACTAGCGGCTACGAGCAGTACTTC CSVRTSGYEQYF
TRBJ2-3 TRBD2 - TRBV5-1 TGCGCCAGCAGCGTAGGGACTAGCGGGAGAGGGGGCACAGATACGCAGTATTTT CASSVGTSGRGGTDTQYF
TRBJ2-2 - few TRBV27 TGTGCCAGCACCCGAGGGGGTAATCCTAACACCGGGGAGCTGTTTTTT CASTRGGNPNTGELFF
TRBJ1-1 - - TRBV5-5 TGTGCCAGCAGCCCTATGGTCAGGGGCACTGAAGCTTTCTTT CASSPMVRGTEAFF
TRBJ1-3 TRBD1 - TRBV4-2 TGTGCCAGCAGCCCCTCGACAGGGCTATCGACCTTCTCTGGAAACACCATATATTTT CASSPSTGLSTFSGNTIYF
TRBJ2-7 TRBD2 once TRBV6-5 TGTGCCAGCAGTTGGCGGGAGGCGACCTTTAGGGAGCAGTACTTC CASSWREATFREQYF
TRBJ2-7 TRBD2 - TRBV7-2 TGTGCCAGCAGCTTAGGGACTAGCGTAAGCTCCTACGAGCAGTACTTC CASSLGTSVSSYEQYF
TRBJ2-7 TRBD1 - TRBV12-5 TGTGCTAGTGGTTTGGTCTCGGGACAGGTCGCCTACGAGCAGTACTTC CASGLVSGQVAYEQYF
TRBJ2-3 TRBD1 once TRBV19 TGTGCCAGTAGTAGAGGGACAGCGCGCACAGATACGCAGTATTTT CASSRGTARTDTQYF
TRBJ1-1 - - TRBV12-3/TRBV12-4 TGTGCCAGCAGCTTGACAAGGAACACTGAAGCTTTCTTT CASSLTRNTEAFF
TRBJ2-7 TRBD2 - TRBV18 TGTGCCAGCTCACCCGGGACTACCTACGAGCAGTACTTC CASSPGTTYEQYF
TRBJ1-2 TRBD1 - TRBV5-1 TGCGCCAGCAGCGGTCTACAGGGGGCGAAGGGCTACACCTTC CASSGLQGAKGYTF
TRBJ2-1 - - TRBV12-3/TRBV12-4 TGTGCCAGCAGAACAGGGCTTGAGCAGTTCTTC CASRTGLEQFF
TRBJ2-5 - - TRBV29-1 TGCAGCGTTGTCTTCAGGGGAGGGCCGGAGACCCAGTACTTC CSVVFRGGPETQYF
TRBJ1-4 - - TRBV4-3 TGCGCCAGCAGCCAAGAGGGCCAGGGGATCCATGAAAAACTGTTTTTT CASSQEGQGIHEKLFF
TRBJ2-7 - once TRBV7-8 TGTGCCAGCAGCTTAGCACTGAGCTCCTACGAGCAGTACTTC CASSLALSSYEQYF
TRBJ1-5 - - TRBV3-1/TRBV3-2 TGTGCCAGCAGCCGGGGCGGCAGCAATCAGCCCCAGCATTTT CASSRGGSNQPQHF
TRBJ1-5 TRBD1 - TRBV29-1 TGCAGCGCCGCACAGGGGGCCAGCAATCAGCCCCAGCATTTT CSAAQGASNQPQHF
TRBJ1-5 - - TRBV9 TGTGCCAGCAGCCGGACCTGGGGGGGCGCAAATCAGCCCCAGCATTTT CASSRTWGGANQPQHF
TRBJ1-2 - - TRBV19 TGTGCCAGTAGTTTCCAGGGGCTCTATGGCTACACCTTC CASSFQGLYGYTF
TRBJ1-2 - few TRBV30 TGTGCCTGGGGGGAGAACTATGGCTACACCTTC CAWGENYGYTF
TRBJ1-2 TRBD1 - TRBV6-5 TGTGCCAGCAGAGACAGGGGGCGTAGAGGCTACACCTTC CASRDRGRRGYTF
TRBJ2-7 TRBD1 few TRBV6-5 TGTGCCAGCAGAAAACAGGGGGCGGGCGAGCAGTACTTC CASRKQGAGEQYF
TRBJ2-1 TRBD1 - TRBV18 TGTGCCAGCTCACGAAGGGAACAGGGGGTCAATGAGCAGTTCTTC CASSRREQGVNEQFF
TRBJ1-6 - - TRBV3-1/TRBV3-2 TGTGCCAGCAGCCAAGCACCCAGGGTTGATTCACCCCTCCACTTT CASSQAPRVDSPLHF
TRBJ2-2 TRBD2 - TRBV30 TGTGCCTGGAGGAGCGGGAGAAGCACCGGGGAGCTGTTTTTT CAWRSGRSTGELFF
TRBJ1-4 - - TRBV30 TGTGCCTGGAGTGAGTTAAGGGGGACGTCTGAAAAACTGTTTTTT CAWSELRGTSEKLFF
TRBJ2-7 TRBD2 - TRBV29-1 TGCAGCACAGCGGGGACTAGCATGACCTACGAGCAGTACTTC CSTAGTSMTYEQYF
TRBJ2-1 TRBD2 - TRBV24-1 TGTGCCACCAGTACCCAGGTAGCGGGGGGATATGAGCAGTTCTTC CATSTQVAGGYEQFF
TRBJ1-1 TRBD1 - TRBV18 TGTGCCAGCTCACCCCACAGGGGCGGTGAAGCTTTCTTT CASSPHRGGEAFF
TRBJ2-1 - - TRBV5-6 TGTGCCAGCAGCTTGGCCCCAGGGGTGGGTGAGCAGTTCTTC CASSLAPGVGEQFF
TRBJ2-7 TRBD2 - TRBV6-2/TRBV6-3 TGTGCCAGCAGTTACTCGCGCGGGAGGGGCTACGAGCAGTACTTC CASSYSRGRGYEQYF